This TCR beta chain comes out of a study of T cells in Graves' hyperthyroidism and ophthalmopathy (dated by TCRdb to between 2018 and 2021). Describing the broader study: Peripheral blood samples were taken at the time of initial diagnosis, prior to any treatment. A discovery cohort of about a hundred patients, fewer than 50 with Graves' ophthalmopathy and 55 to 60 with stable Graves' hyperthyroidism, was used to find distinguishing TCR V-J signatures. An independent validation cohort of around 20 hyperthyroidism patients and about 15 patients who later progressed to ophthalmopathy tested prospective prediction of ophthalmopathy. For training and testing, the 80 to 100 patients in the discovery cohort were randomly divided in a 7:3 ratio. Thyroid tissue and blood T-cell repertoires from six or seven Graves' hyperthyroidism patients were also compared in the study. After sampling, hyperthyroidism patients received methimazole starting at 30 mg daily, and ophthalmopathy patients received high-dose intravenous methylprednisolone. The paper reports TCR Vbeta CDR3 sequencing of fewer than 150 peripheral blood samples: 43 ophthalmopathy, around 80 hyperthyroidism and some 17 progressor patients. What the authors observed across the whole study: No statistical method was used to fix the sample size in advance, and group allocation was not hidden from the investigators. In validation, the model predicted progression to ophthalmopathy with roughly 66% sensitivity and roughly 72% specificity, a median of 6.5 months before onset. Most expanded thyroid clonotypes (frequency above 0.001) were also detected in blood, suggesting blood repertoires may reflect thyroid immune responses. Ophthalmopathy was separated from stable hyperthyroidism by a 13 V-J signature model, with just over 85% sensitivity and about 84% specificity obtained in cross-validation and 80%/75% obtained in testing.

Clipping removes 5 bases from V and 2 bases from J, with 19 as the unmatched junction base count. From its cysteine to its phenylalanine, the CDR3 spans 19 amino acids. This entry keeps only the CDR3 DNA: 57 bases, framed from base 1. Taken from the germline V gene (reference sequence), the CDR1 and CDR2 loops are GTSNPN and SVGIG. In the ophthalmopathy patients, disease was moderately to severely active, with a Clinical Activity Score of 3 or more, a NOSPECS grade of 4 or more, and a duration of less than 3 months. Exclusion was applied to patients with uncontrolled infections, other autoimmune diseases, pregnancy or lactation. Clinical symptoms, serum thyroxine and TRAb, thyroid ultrasound, and orbital computed tomography formed the basis for the diagnoses. PBMCs were separated from 10 ml of fresh peripheral blood using Ficoll-Paque density gradient centrifugation. Total RNA was extracted using Trizol reagent, and RNA quality was assessed on an Agilent 2100 Bioanalyzer.

This clonotype occurred many times. What antigen it recognizes has not been identified. Per-base qualities were not stored, and no clone one base away is much larger. TCR beta CDR3 regions were amplified from RNA transcripts. The TCR CDR3 was subjected to a first round of RT-PCR using the HTBI primer set and the Qiagen OneStep RT-PCR kit. The libraries were constructed in a second round of multiplex PCR and then size-selected and purified. Libraries were sequenced paired-end with 100 bp reads on an Illumina HiSeq2000. The authors' analysis ran thus. Raw data were processed with SOAPnuke, discarding reads with adapters, uncalled bases, mean Phred below 15, or no exact constant-primer or identifier match. COPE v1.2.5 was used to merge high-quality paired reads, and clonotypes were defined as unique nucleotide sequences. MiTCR v1.1 was used to align clonotypes to the IMGT TRBV, TRBD and TRBJ reference segments. The analysis was restricted to V-J combinations with a frequency above 0.0001, which together covered about 99% of the repertoires. A TCS score was defined as the ratio between F50 (clonal expansion) and ExV (chaos), using BLOSUM62-based TCRdist between CDR3 peptides within each V-J. Welch's t-statistics and random forest reduced fewer than 600 V-J features to 10 to 15, which were used in a naive Bayes classifier (R e1071). Using fastp trimming at Q25 and MiXCR clonotype assembly, TCRdb reanalyzed the public sequencing data and kept in-frame beta chains. Identical CDR3 protein sequences are pooled into one entry, listed with their most common genes and DNA. The V and J calls come from TCRdb's annotation, not from the publication. The sample includes under 250,000 distinct CDR3 sequences, with about 24% observed a single time. The top ten hold about 40% of the sample.

The chain employs TRBV30 and TRBJ2-7; TRBD2 aligns with 12 central bases. The origin of this receptor is a woman aged 40 to 50 with Graves' ophthalmopathy. Sequenced material: blood. At the DNA level, the sequence is TGTGCCTGGTCTTCTAACCCCACTAGCGGGAGGATTAGTACCTACGAGCAGTACTTC. It is translated as CAWSSNPTSGRISTYEQYF.